One TCR beta chain is described in this entry. No cognate antigen has been identified for it. Base quality data are lacking; no much larger clone is found one base away. This sample is drawn from a study of STAT5B mutations in CD4+ large granular lymphocyte leukemia (dated by TCRdb to between 2021 and 2024). Context from the whole study: Among the healthy controls, the CDR3 'QG' motif was associated with a particular HLA allele. TCRbeta repertoires of CD4+ T-cell large granular lymphocyte leukemia patients were compared with those of healthy blood donors. Flow cytometry performed on FACSCanto II or FACSVerse showed that the purified fractions had more than 95% purity among lymphocytes. General study outcomes and caveats: Main leukemic clonotypes were private to each patient, although over 20% appeared at low frequency in other patients' non-leukemic repertoires. Enrichment of TRBV06-family usage was observed among the top patient clones (8/27) relative to healthy controls (2/35). CD4-sorted patient repertoires appeared more clonal than healthy CD4+ repertoires, and this difference persisted after removing the putative leukemic clones. Data were not HLA-matched; higher clonality in CD4+ versus CD8+ T-LGLL could reflect the relatively small sample size.

For CDR1 and CDR2, the germline V gene lists SGHTA and FQGNSA. Deletion took 5 bases off V and 8 bases off J, with a span of 15 bases between the germline ends. Spanning cysteine to phenylalanine, the CDR3 consists of 13 amino acids. Only the CDR3 region is kept as DNA, spanning 39 bases read in frame from base 1. Buffy coats from under 40 blood donors, supplied by the Finnish Red Cross blood service, were used as healthy controls. All TCR-sequenced material derived from peripheral blood: patient blood samples and healthy donor buffy coats. Ficoll-Hypaque gradient centrifugation was used to isolate peripheral blood mononuclear cells. For the healthy controls, CD4+ cells were obtained from buffy coats by magnetic purification. Genomic DNA was extracted using the Gentra Puregene Cell and Tissue kit, and a Qubit 2.0 fluorometer was used to quantify it. The immunoSEQ assay at survey resolution was applied to genomic DNA for sequencing of TCRbeta rearrangements. Regarding the original processing steps: In the TCR sequencing data, the smallest productive clonotype frequency that could be detected was 2.59 x 10-5. Analyses included only productive TCRbeta rearrangements, meaning complete and in-frame sequences. Sample clonality was computed as Simpson clonality in the immunoSEQ Analyzer version 3.0. Clones were grouped by frequency into very rare, small, medium, large (1-20%) or hyperexpanded (>20%) categories. Generation probabilities were estimated with OLGA 1.2.3, V-gene circos plots were made with VDJtools, specificities were looked up in VDJdb, and CDR3 motifs were identified with GLIPH. TCRdb stores this immuneACCESS table with in-frame sequences only. Part of the clones is absent; in the studies checked, under half of the shortfall reflects unresolved V genes, and no reason is known for the rest. V and J calls and clone size come straight from that table; D and trimming were deduced from the DNA. Across this sample there are fewer than 35,000 clones, with 65% to 70% seen only once. Approximately 2.5% of the sample lies in the top ten.

The V and J segments used are TRBV7-2 and TRBJ1-2; no confident D gene assignment can be made. This receptor was obtained from a human donor in good health. The material sequenced was CD4+ T cells from blood buffy coats. The nucleotide sequence reads TGTGCCAGCAGCGAGCAGGCAGGAGGGGGCTACACCTTC. This is translated as CASSEQAGGGYTF.